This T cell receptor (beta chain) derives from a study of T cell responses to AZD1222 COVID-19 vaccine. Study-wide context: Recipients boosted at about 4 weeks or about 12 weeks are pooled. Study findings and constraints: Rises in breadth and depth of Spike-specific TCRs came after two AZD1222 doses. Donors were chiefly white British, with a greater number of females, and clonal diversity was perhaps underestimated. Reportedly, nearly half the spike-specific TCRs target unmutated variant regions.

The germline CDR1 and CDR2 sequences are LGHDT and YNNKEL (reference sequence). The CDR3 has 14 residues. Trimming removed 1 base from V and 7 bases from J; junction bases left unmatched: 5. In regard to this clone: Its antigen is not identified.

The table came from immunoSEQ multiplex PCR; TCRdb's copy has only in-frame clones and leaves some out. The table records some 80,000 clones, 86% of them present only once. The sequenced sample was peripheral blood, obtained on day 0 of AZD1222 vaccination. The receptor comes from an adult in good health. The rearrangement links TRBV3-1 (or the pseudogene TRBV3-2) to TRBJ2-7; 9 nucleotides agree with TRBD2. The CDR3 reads CASSQVSGGIEQYF. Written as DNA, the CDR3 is TGTGCCAGCAGCCAAGTGAGCGGGGGGATTGAGCAGTACTTC.